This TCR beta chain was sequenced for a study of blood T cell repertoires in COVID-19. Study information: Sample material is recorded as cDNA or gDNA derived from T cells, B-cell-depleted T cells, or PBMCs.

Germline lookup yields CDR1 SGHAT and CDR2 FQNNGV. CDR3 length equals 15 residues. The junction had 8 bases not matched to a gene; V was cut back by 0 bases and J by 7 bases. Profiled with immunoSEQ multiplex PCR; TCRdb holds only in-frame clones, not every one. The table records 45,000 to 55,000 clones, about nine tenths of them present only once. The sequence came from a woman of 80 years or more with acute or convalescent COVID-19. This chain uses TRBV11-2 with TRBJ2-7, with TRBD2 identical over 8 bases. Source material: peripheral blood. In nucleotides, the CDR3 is TGTGCCAGCAGCTTAGACCCCGGGGGGGGGCGGGAGCAGTACGTC. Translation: CASSLDPGGGREQYV.